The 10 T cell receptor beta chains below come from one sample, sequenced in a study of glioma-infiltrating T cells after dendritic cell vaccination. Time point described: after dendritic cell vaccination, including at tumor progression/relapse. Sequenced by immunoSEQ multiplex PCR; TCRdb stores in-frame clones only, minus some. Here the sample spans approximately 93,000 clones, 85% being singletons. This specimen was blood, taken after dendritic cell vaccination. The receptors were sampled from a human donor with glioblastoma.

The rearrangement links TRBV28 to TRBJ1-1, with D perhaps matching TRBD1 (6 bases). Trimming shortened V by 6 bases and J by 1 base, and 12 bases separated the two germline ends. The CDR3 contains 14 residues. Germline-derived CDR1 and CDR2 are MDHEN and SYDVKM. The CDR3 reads CASSKGGANTEAFF. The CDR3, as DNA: TGTGCCAGCAGCAAGGGGGGGGCGAACACTGAAGCTTTCTTT.

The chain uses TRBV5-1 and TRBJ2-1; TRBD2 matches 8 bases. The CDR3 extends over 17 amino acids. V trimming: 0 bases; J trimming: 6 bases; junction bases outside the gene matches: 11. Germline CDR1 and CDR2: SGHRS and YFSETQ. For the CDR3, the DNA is TGCGCCAGCAGCTTGGTGATGAGTGCGGGGGGCCCCAATGAGCAGTTCTTC. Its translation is CASSLVMSAGGPNEQFF. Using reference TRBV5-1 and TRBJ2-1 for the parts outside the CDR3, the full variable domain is KAGVTQTPRYLIKTRGQQVTLSCSPISGHRSVSWYQQTPGQGLQFLFEYFSETQRNKGNFPGRFSGRQFSNSRSEMNVSTLELGDSALYLCASSLVMSAGGPNEQFFGPGTRLTVL.

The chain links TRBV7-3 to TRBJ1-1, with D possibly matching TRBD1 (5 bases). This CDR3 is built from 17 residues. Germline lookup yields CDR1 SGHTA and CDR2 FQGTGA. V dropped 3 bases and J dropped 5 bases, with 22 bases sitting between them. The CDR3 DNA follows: TGTGCCAGCAGCTTTCTGTCACCGACGAAGGGGTCTACTGAAGCTTTCTTT. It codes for CASSFLSPTKGSTEAFF.

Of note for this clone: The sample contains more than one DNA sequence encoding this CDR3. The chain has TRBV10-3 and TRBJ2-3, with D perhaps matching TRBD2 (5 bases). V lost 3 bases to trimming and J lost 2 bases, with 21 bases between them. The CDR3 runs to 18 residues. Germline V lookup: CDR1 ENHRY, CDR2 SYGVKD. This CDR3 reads CAISDPPSGRSNTDTQYF. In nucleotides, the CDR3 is TGTGCCATCAGTGACCCTCCTAGTGGGAGAAGCAACACAGATACGCAGTATTTT.

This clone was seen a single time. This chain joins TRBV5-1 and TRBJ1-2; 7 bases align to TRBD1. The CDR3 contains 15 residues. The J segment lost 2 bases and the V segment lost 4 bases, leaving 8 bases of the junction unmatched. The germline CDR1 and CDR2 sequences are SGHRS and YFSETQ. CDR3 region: CASSPWDRMNYGYTF. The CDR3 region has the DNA TGCGCCAGCAGCCCCTGGGACAGAATGAACTATGGCTACACCTTC.

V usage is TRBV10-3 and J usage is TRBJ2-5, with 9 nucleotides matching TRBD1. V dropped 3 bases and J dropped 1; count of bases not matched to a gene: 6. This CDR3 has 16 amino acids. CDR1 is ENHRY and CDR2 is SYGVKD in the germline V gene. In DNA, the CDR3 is TGTGCCATCAGTGATAGGGACAGGGAACTCCAAGAGACCCAGTACTTC. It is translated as CAISDRDRELQETQYF.

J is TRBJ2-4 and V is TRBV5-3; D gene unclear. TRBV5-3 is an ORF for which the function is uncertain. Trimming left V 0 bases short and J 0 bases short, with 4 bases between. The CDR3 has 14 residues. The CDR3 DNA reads TGTGCCAGAAGCTTGGCTCTAGCCAAAAACATTCAGTACTTC. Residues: CARSLALAKNIQYF.

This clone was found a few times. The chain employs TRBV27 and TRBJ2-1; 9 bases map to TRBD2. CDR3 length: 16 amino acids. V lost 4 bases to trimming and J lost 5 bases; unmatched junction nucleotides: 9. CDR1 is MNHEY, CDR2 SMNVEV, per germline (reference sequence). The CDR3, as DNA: TGTGCCAGCAGTTCCCAATCGGGACTAGCAGACAATGAGCAGTTCTTC. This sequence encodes CASSSQSGLADNEQFF.

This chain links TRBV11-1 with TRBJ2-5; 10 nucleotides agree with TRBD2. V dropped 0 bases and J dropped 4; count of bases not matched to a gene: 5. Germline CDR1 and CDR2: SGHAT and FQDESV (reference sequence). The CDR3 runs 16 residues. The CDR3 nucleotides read TGTGCCAGCAGCTTAGCCCCTAGCGGGAGTTCAGAGACCCAGTACTTC. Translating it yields CASSLAPSGSSETQYF.

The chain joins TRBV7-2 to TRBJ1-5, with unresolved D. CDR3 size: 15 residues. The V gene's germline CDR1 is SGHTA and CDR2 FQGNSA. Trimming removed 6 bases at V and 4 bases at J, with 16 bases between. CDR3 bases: TGTGCCAGCAGTCGTACAGTCGCCGAAAATCAGCCCCAGCATTTT. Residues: CASSRTVAENQPQHF. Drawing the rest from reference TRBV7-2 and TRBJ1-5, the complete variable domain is GAGVSQSPSNKVTEKGKDVELRCDPISGHTALYWYRQSLGQGLEFLIYFQGNSAPDKSGLPSDRFSAERTGGSVSTLTIQRTQQEDSAVYLCASSRTVAENQPQHFGDGTRLSIL.